The source of this T cell receptor (beta chain) is a study of T cells in Graves' hyperthyroidism and ophthalmopathy. The definition of stable Graves' hyperthyroidism was no ophthalmopathy progression within 18 months. Cells are PBMCs isolated from more than 8.5 ml of fresh blood. V lost 6 bases and J lost 9; bases outside the gene matches: 9. The germline V gene encodes CDR1 SQVTM and CDR2 ANQGSEA. The CDR3 spans 13 residues. Findings and limits, study-wide: A model of 13 V-J pairs discriminated ophthalmopathy from stable hyperthyroidism.

This clonotype was seen ten or more times. Its matching antigen is unknown. Using RNA transcripts as the source, TCR beta CDR3 regions were amplified. The HTBI primer set served for first-round RT-PCR of the TCR CDR3. TCRdb redid the calling of the multiplex PCR reads with MiXCR, one entry per CDR3 protein. The repertoire includes more than 600,000 distinct CDR3 sequences, about a sixth of them detected once, and over 7.5% sits in the top ten. The sequencing input was blood. V usage is TRBV29-1 and J usage is TRBJ2-1; 9 nucleotides agree with TRBD1. The clonotype was recovered from a man younger than 35 with Graves' hyperthyroidism. For the CDR3, the DNA is TGCAGCGTCGTGGGACAGGGCGGTGGTGAGCAGTTCTTC. This translates into CSVVGQGGGEQFF.